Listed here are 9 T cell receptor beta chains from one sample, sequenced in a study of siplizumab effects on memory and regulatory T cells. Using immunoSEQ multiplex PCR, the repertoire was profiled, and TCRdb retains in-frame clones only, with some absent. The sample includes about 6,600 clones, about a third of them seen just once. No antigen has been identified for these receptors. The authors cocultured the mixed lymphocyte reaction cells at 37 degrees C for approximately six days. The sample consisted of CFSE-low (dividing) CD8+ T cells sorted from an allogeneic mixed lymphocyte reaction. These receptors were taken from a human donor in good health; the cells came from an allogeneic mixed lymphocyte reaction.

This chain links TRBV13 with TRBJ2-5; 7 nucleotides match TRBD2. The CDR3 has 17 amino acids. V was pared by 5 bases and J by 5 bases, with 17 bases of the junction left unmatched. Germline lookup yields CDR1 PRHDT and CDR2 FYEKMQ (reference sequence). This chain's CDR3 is CASSIHPGGGDWETQYF. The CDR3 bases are TGTGCCAGCAGCATTCACCCGGGGGGAGGGGATTGGGAGACCCAGTACTTC.

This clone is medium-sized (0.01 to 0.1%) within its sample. The CDR3 coding sequence is TGTGCCAGGGGACAGGGGCGAGCGAATACGCAGTATTTT. This sequence encodes CARGQGRANTQYF. The J gene is TRBJ2-3, the V gene TRBV6-5, with 10 bases aligning to TRBD1. The junction had 7 bases not matched to a gene; V was cut back by 9 bases and J by 7 bases. Germline V CDR1 and CDR2: MNHEY, SVGAGI. The CDR3 totals 13 residues.

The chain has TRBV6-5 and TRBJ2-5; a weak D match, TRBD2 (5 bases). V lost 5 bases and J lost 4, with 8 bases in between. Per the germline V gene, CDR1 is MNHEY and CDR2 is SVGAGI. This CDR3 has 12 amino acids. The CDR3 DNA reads TGTGCCAGCAGTGAAAGCGGAGAGACCCAGTACTTC. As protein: CASSESGETQYF.

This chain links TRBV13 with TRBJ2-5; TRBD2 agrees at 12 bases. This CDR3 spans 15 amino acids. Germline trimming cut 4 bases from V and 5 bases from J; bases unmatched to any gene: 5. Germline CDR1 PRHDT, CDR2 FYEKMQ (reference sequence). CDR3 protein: CASSSRLAGVETQYF. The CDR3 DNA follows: TGTGCCAGCAGCTCCAGACTAGCGGGGGTTGAGACCCAGTACTTC.

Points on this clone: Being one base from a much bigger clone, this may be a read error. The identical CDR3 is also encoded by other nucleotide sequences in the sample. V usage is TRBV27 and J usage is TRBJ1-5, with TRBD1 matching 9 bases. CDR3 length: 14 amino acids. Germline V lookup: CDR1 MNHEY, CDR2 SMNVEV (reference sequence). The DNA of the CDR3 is TGTGCCAGCAGCGGGGGACAGGGACGACAGCCCCAACATTTT. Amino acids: CASSGGQGRQPQHF.

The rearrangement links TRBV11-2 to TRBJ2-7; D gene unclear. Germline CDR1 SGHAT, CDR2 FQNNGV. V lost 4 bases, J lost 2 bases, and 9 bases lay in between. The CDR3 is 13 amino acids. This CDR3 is CASSSRVAYEQYF. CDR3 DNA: TGTGCCAGCAGCTCCCGTGTTGCCTACGAGCAGTACTTC.

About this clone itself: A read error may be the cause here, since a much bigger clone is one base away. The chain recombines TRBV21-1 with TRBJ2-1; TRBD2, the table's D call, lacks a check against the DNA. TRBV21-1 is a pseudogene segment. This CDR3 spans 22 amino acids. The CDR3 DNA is TGTACCAGCAGCAAAGGAAGGCCGGGACTAGCGGGAGATAACTCCCCTCTGAATGAGCAGTTCTTC. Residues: CTSSKGRPGLAGDNSPLNEQFF.

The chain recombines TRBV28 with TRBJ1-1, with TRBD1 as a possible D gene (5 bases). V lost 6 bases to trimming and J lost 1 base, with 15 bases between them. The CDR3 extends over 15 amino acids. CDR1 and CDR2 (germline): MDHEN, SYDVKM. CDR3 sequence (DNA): TGTGCCAGCAGGCGGGGACCAAACCCGAACACTGAAGCTTTCTTT. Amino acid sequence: CASRRGPNPNTEAFF.

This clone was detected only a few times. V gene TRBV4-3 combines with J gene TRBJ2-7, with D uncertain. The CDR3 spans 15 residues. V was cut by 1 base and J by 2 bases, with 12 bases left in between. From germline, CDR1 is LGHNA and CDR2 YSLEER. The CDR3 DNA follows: TGCGCCAGCAGCCAAGTTTCCGGATTTACCTACGAGCAGTACTTC. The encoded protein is CASSQVSGFTYEQYF.